The T cell receptor (beta chain) described here comes from a study of T cells in Graves' hyperthyroidism and ophthalmopathy. Notes on the study in general: A model of 13 V-J pairs discriminated ophthalmopathy from stable hyperthyroidism.

Amplified TCR beta CDR3 regions came from RNA transcripts. A set of HTBI primers served as the primers for a first-round RT-PCR of the TCR CDR3. TCRdb re-called the multiplex PCR reads with MiXCR, one entry per CDR3 protein. The data contain 300,000 to 450,000 distinct CDR3 sequences, about 14% of them singletons. No progression to ophthalmopathy during 18 months of follow-up defined stable disease. Investigators excluded patients with uncontrolled infection, other autoimmune disease, pregnancy or lactation. Extraction of PBMCs used roughly 9.4 ml of fresh peripheral blood. V was clipped by 6 bases and J by 1 base, with 4 bases between them. The germline V gene has CDR1 SGHTA and CDR2 FQGNSA. This CDR3 region has 13 residues. This clonotype has a count of ten or more. The antigen is not known.

This chain connects TRBV7-2 to TRBJ2-6; D uncertain. Sequencing was carried out using blood. The clonotype was recovered from a woman aged 55 to 70 with Graves' hyperthyroidism. CDR3: CASRFSGANVLTF. For the CDR3, the DNA is TGTGCCAGCAGGTTTTCTGGGGCCAACGTCCTGACTTTC.